The sequence of this TCR beta chain was determined in a study of OX40 agonist ivuxolimab in advanced cancers. The germline V gene has CDR1 LNHDA and CDR2 SQIVND (reference sequence). V was cut by 3 bases and J by 0 bases, with 18 bases left in between. CDR3 length: 19 residues. Method: immunoSEQ multiplex PCR; TCRdb's copy keeps in-frame clones and lacks some. The sample lists tens of thousands of clones, about four fifths occurring once. J is TRBJ1-6 and V is TRBV19; D remains unclear. The source material was CD4+ or CD8+ T cells sorted from blood, sampled in a trial of the OX40 agonist ivuxolimab. This TCR was sampled from an adult with an advanced solid tumor such as melanoma, head and neck, liver or kidney cancer. For the CDR3, the DNA is TGTGCCAGTAGTATCCTCGGGCAGCGTGGAAGCTCCTATAATTCACCCCTCCACTTT. This codes for CASSILGQRGSSYNSPLHF.